A selection of T cell receptor beta chains follows, all from one sample in a study of neoadjuvant anti-PD-1 for oral cavity cancer. Sequenced by immunoSEQ multiplex PCR; TCRdb stores in-frame clones only, minus some. The sample consists of roughly 12,000 clones, roughly 60% of them appearing once. Specimen: tumor tissue, collected before nivolumab (anti-PD-1) treatment. These receptor sequences come from a person between 35 and 79 years old with oral cavity squamous cell carcinoma. The donor label of this sample is uncertain. The CDR3 runs from the conserved cysteine through the conserved F or W. The D gene is left open where the match is weak. Rows give clone size only sometimes, using once, few, many, or a class for an expanded clone.

j_call | cdr3_length | v_call | clone_size | d_call | cdr3_aa | cdr3_nt
TRBJ2-3 | 16 | TRBV10-2 | - | TRBD2 | CASSELAGGHGDTQYF | TGCGCCAGCAGTGAACTAGCGGGGGGACATGGGGATACGCAGTATTTT
TRBJ1-1 | 17 | TRBV25-1 | - | - | CASSAPHPGLVNTEAFF | TGTGCCAGCAGTGCCCCTCATCCGGGCCTAGTTAACACTGAAGCTTTCTTT
TRBJ2-1 | 15 | TRBV28 | - | TRBD2 | CASTLGLALYNEQFF | TGTGCCAGCACCTTGGGACTAGCGCTCTACAATGAGCAGTTCTTC
TRBJ2-6 | 18 | TRBV25-1 | few | TRBD1 | CASSPWDRGPSGANVLTF | TGTGCCAGCAGTCCCTGGGACAGGGGGCCCTCTGGGGCCAACGTCCTGACTTTC
TRBJ1-1 | 15 | TRBV27 | - | - | CASSLFRTMNTEAFF | TGTGCCAGCAGTTTATTCAGGACCATGAACACTGAAGCTTTCTTT
TRBJ2-1 | 13 | TRBV6-6 | - | TRBD2 | CASSTRTAGVQFF | TGTGCCAGCAGCACCCGTACAGCGGGGGTGCAGTTCTTC
TRBJ1-2 | 13 | TRBV9 | - | - | CASSVDPTGGYTF | TGTGCCAGCAGCGTAGATCCGACGGGTGGCTACACCTTC
TRBJ2-3 | 15 | TRBV7-8 | few | TRBD2 | CASSLAGPQEDTQYF | TGTGCCAGCAGTTTAGCGGGCCCTCAGGAAGATACGCAGTATTTT
TRBJ2-7 | 14 | TRBV10-2 | few | TRBD2 | CASSLLAGTDEQYF | TGCGCCAGCAGCTTACTAGCGGGTACCGACGAGCAGTACTTC
TRBJ2-1 | 15 | TRBV7-8 | - | TRBD2 | CASRGLAGAYNEQFF | TGTGCCAGCAGGGGACTAGCGGGAGCATACAATGAGCAGTTCTTC
TRBJ1-2 | 15 | TRBV27 | - | - | CASSPSGRSYYGYTF | TGTGCCAGCAGTCCCAGCGGACGGAGCTACTATGGCTACACCTTC
TRBJ1-2 | 14 | TRBV19 | few | - | CASSIDGDNYGYTF | TGTGCCAGTAGTATAGACGGAGATAACTATGGCTACACCTTC
TRBJ2-2 | 14 | TRBV19 | - | - | CASNRLRNDGELFF | TGTGCCAGTAATCGGCTTCGTAACGACGGGGAGCTGTTTTTT
TRBJ1-5 | 14 | TRBV4-2 | - | - | CASSQGDSNQPQHF | TGTGCCAGCAGCCAAGGAGACAGCAATCAGCCCCAGCATTTT
TRBJ2-7 | 15 | TRBV2 | - | TRBD2 | CASRLTSGTSYEQYF | TGTGCCAGCAGGTTGACTAGCGGGACTTCCTACGAGCAGTACTTC
TRBJ1-1 | 14 | TRBV6-5 | - | - | CASTQDGLNTEAFF | TGTGCCAGCACCCAGGACGGCCTAAACACTGAAGCTTTCTTT
TRBJ1-2 | 15 | TRBV6-6 | - | - | CASSYSKGRQYGYTF | TGTGCCAGCAGTTACTCGAAGGGCAGACAATATGGCTACACCTTC
TRBJ2-3 | 11 | TRBV6-4 | - | - | CASGVGDTQYF | TGTGCCAGCGGAGTTGGGGATACGCAGTATTTT
TRBJ1-2 | 15 | TRBV5-4 | - | - | CASSSEGAGFYGYTF | TGTGCCAGCAGCTCGGAAGGTGCCGGGTTCTATGGCTACACCTTC
TRBJ2-5 | 18 | TRBV9 | - | TRBD2 | CASSAGTSGRAAPETQYF | TGTGCCAGCAGCGCTGGGACTAGCGGGAGGGCCGCTCCAGAGACCCAGTACTTC
TRBJ2-2 | 16 | TRBV19 | - | - | CASSYDSVANTGELFF | TGTGCCAGTAGTTACGACAGCGTGGCGAACACCGGGGAGCTGTTTTTT
TRBJ2-3 | 15 | TRBV28 | - | TRBD2 | CASSLKGRAFGAQYF | TGTGCCAGCAGTTTGAAGGGGAGGGCCTTTGGCGCGCAGTATTTT
TRBJ2-7 | 12 | TRBV6-6 | - | TRBD1 | CSTGTVTYEQYF | TGTTCCACCGGGACAGTAACCTACGAGCAGTACTTC
TRBJ1-2 | 13 | TRBV2 | few | - | CASHPGGSYGYTF | TGTGCCAGCCACCCAGGAGGCTCCTATGGCTACACCTTC